This T cell receptor beta chain was profiled in a study of cytomegalovirus exposure and HLA in healthy donors. Notes on this clone: Its specificity is not known.

The study's findings and limits: Confirmation in vitro established that three CMV-associated chains were specific for CMV antigens.

Deletions cut 6 bases from V and 3 bases from J, with 4 bases between. In germline, CDR1 is MDHEN, CDR2 SYDVKM. The CDR3 has 11 residues. A multiplex PCR was run with 60 Vbeta primers and 13 Jbeta primers. Method: immunoSEQ multiplex PCR; TCRdb's copy keeps in-frame clones and lacks some. The data contain about 160,000 clones, 70% to 80% of them singletons. The chain has TRBV28 and TRBJ2-3; no definite D call. The receptor was derived from a man aged 50-59 years in good health and CMV-seropositive. The sequencing sample was made of PBMCs. The CDR3 sequence: CASSKTDTQYF. The CDR3 DNA is TGTGCCAGCAGCAAAACAGATACGCAGTATTTT.